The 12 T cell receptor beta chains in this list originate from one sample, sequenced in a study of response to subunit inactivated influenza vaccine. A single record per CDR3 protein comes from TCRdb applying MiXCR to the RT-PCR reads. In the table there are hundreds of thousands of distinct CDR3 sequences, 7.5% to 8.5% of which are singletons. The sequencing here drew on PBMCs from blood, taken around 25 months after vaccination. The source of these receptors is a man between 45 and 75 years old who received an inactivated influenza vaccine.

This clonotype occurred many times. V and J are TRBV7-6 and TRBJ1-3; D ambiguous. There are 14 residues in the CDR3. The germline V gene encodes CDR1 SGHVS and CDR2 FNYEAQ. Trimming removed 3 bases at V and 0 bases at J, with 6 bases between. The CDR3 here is CASSLRVSGNTIYF. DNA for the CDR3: TGTGCCAGCAGCTTGCGGGTCTCTGGAAACACCATATATTTT.

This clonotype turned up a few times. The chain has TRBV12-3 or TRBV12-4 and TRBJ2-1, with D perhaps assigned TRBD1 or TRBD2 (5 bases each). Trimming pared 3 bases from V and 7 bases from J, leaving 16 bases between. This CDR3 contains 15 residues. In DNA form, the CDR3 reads TGTGCCAGCAGTTTCTCTCTGGGGCGAGGGAATGAGCAGTTCTTC. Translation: CASSFSLGRGNEQFF.

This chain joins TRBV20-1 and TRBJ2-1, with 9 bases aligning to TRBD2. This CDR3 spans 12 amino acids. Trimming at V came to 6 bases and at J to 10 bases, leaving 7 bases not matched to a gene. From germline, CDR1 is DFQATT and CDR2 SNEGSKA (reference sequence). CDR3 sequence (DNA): TGCAGTGCCCGGCGGGGGGGTTTAGAGCAGTTCTTC. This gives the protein CSARRGGLEQFF.

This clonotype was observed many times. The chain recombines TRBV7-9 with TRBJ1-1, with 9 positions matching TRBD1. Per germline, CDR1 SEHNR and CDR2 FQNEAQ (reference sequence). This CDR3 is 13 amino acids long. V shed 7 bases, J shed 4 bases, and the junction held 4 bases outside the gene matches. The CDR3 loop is CASTGTGFTEAFF. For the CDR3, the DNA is TGTGCCAGCACCGGGACAGGGTTCACTGAAGCTTTCTTT.

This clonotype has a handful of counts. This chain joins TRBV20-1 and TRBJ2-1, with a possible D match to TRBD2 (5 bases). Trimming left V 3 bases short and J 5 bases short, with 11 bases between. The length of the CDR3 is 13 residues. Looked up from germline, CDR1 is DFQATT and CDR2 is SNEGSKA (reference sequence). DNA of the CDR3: TGCAGTGCTAGTTCCGGGGTCGACAATGAGCAGTTCTTC. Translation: CSASSGVDNEQFF.

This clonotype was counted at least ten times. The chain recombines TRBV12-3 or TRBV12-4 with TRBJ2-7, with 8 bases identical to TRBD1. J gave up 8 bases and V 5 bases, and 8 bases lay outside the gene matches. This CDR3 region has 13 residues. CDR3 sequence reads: CASSPGQGLKQYF. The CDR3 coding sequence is TGTGCCAGCAGTCCCGGACAGGGCCTGAAGCAGTACTTC.

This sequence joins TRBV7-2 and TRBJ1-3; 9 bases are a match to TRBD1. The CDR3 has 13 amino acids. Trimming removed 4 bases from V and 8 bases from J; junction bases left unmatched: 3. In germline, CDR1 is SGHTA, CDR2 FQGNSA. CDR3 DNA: TGTGCCAGCAGCTCTACAGGGGGCTACACCATATATTTT. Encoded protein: CASSSTGGYTIYF.

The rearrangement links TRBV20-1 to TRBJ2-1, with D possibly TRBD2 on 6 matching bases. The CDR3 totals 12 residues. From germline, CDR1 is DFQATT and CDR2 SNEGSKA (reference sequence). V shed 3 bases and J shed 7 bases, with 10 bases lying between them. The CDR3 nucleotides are TGCAGTGCTAGCTTCCTAGCGAATGAGCAGTTCTTC. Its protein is CSASFLANEQFF.

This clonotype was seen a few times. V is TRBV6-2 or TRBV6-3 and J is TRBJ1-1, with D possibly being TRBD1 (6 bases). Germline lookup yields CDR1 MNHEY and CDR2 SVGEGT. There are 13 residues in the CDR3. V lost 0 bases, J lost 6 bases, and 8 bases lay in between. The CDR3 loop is CASSYSGGAEAFF. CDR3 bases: TGTGCCAGCAGTTACTCAGGGGGAGCTGAAGCTTTCTTT.

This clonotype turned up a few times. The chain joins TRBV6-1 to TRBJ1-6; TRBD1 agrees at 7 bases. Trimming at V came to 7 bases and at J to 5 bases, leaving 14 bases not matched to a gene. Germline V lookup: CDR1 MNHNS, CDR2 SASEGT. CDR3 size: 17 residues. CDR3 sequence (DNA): TGTGCCAGCACAAACAGAGGGGGCGGAATTCATAATTCACCCCTCCACTTT. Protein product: CASTNRGGGIHNSPLHF.

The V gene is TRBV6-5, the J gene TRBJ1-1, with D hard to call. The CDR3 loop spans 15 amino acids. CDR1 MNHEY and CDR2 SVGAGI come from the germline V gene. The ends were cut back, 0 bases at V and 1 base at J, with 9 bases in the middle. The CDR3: CASSYSRRENTEAFF. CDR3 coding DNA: TGTGCCAGCAGTTACTCTAGGAGGGAGAACACTGAAGCTTTCTTT.

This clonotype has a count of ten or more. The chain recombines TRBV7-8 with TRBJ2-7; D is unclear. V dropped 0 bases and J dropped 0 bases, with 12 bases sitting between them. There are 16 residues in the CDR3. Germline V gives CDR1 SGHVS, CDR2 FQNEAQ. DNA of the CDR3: TGTGCCAGCAGCTTAGCGCGTCCGGTAAGCTCCTACGAGCAGTACTTC. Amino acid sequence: CASSLARPVSSYEQYF. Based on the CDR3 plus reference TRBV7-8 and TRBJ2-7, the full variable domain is GAGVSQSPRYKVAKRGQDVALRCDPISGHVSLFWYQQALGQGPEFLTYFQNEAQLDKSGLPSDRFFAERPEGSVSTLKIQRTQQEDSAVYLCASSLARPVSSYEQYFGPGTRLTVT.